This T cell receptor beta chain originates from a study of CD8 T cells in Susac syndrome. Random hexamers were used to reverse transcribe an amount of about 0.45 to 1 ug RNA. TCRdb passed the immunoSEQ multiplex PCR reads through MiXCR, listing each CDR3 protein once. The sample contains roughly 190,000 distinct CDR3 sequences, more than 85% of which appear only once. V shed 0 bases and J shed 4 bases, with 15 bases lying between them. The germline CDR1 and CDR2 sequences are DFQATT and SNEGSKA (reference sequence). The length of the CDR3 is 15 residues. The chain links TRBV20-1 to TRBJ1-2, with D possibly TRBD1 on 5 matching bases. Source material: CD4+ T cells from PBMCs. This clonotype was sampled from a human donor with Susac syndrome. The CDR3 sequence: CSARDPQRRGYGYTF. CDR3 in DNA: TGCAGTGCTAGAGATCCCCAACGGAGGGGCTATGGCTACACCTTC.